These 9 T cell receptor beta chains came from one sample sequenced in a study of blood T cell repertoires in COVID-19. Generated by immunoSEQ multiplex PCR, the TCRdb table keeps only in-frame clones and is missing some. The data show around 40,000 clones, over 80% seen once. The material sequenced was peripheral blood. These receptors came from a man aged 50 to 59 with active or convalescent COVID-19.

The J gene is TRBJ2-7, the V gene TRBV4-2, with TRBD1 matching over 8 bases. Per germline, CDR1 LGHNA and CDR2 YNFKEQ. The V gene end was trimmed by 2 bases and the J gene end by 9 bases; junction bases not matched to a gene: 6. This CDR3 contains 13 residues. The CDR3 DNA sequence: TGTGCCAGCAGCCAAACAGACAGGGGCGGGCAGTACTTC. Translation: CASSQTDRGGQYF.

The genes are TRBV5-1 and TRBJ2-2, with TRBD2 identical over 9 bases. Germline V gene sequence: CDR1 SGHRS, CDR2 YFSETQ. This CDR3 has 18 residues. J gave up 5 bases and V 0 bases, and 11 bases lay outside the gene matches. CDR3 coding DNA: TGCGCCAGCAGCTTGGAAGGTAGCGGGGGCCCCCGGACCGGGGAGCTGTTTTTT. Translated: CASSLEGSGGPRTGELFF. Using reference TRBV5-1 and TRBJ2-2 for the parts outside the CDR3, the full variable domain is KAGVTQTPRYLIKTRGQQVTLSCSPISGHRSVSWYQQTPGQGLQFLFEYFSETQRNKGNFPGRFSGRQFSNSRSEMNVSTLELGDSALYLCASSLEGSGGPRTGELFFGEGSRLTVL.

The V gene is TRBV5-6, the J gene TRBJ1-4; TRBD1 matches 7 bases. Germline assignment: CDR1 SGHDT and CDR2 YYEEEE. V lost 4 bases and J lost 7; bases outside the gene matches: 7. The CDR3 has 14 residues. The CDR3 nucleotides are TGTGCCAGCAGCCTAAGGGGGCCGGTTGAAAAACTGTTTTTT. Amino acid sequence: CASSLRGPVEKLFF.

In nucleotides, the CDR3 is TGTGCCACCAGCAGAGATAAGGGGTTGGGGGAGACCCAGTACTTC. It encodes CATSRDKGLGETQYF. The chain is built from TRBV15 and TRBJ2-5; D might be TRBD1 (5 bases). Germline lookup yields CDR1 LNHNV and CDR2 YYDKDF (reference sequence). The ends were cut back, 0 bases at V and 5 bases at J, with 13 bases in the middle. The CDR3 covers 15 residues.

The chain carries TRBV30 and TRBJ2-1; weak D call: TRBD1 (6 bases). V shed 5 bases and J shed 1 base, with 12 bases lying between them. Germline loops: CDR1 GTSNPN, CDR2 SVGIG (reference sequence). The CDR3 length is 14 residues. The CDR3 sequence: CAWEPGQSYNEQFF. The CDR3 bases are TGTGCCTGGGAACCCGGACAGTCCTACAATGAGCAGTTCTTC.

The chain joins TRBV28 to TRBJ1-4; D possibly corresponds to TRBD1 (6 bases). Germline loops: CDR1 MDHEN, CDR2 SYDVKM. Trimming pared 4 bases from V and 4 bases from J, leaving 16 bases between. The CDR3 has 16 amino acids. CDR3 amino acids: CASSSSGHIFNEKLFF. The DNA for the CDR3 is TGTGCCAGCAGTTCCTCGGGACATATCTTTAATGAAAAACTGTTTTTT.

The chain recombines TRBV28 with TRBJ1-6; no clear D. Per the germline V gene, CDR1 is MDHEN and CDR2 is SYDVKM. This CDR3 is 14 amino acids long. Between the trimmed V and J ends, which lost 5 bases and 6 bases, there was a span of 11 bases. Written as DNA, the CDR3 is TGTGCCAGCAGTCTCAGAAAAACTAATTCACCCCTCCACTTT. Translation gives CASSLRKTNSPLHF.

The genes are TRBV5-1 and TRBJ2-1, with 10 bases lining up with TRBD2. The CDR3 has 19 amino acids. Trimming at V came to 8 bases and at J to 0 bases, leaving 17 bases not matched to a gene. The V gene's germline CDR1 is SGHRS and CDR2 YFSETQ. The CDR3 coding sequence is TGCGCCAGGGGACCGGGACTAGCGCCCCGTGGGGACTCCTACAATGAGCAGTTCTTC. Residues: CARGPGLAPRGDSYNEQFF.

The rearrangement joins TRBV2 to TRBJ1-1; no firm D call. Trimming pared 3 bases from V and 2 bases from J, leaving 7 bases between. Germline V lookup: CDR1 SNHLY, CDR2 FYNNEI. The CDR3 consists of 13 residues. CDR3 in amino acids: CASSEQRNTEAFF. The CDR3 coding sequence is TGTGCCAGCAGTGAGCAGCGCAACACTGAAGCTTTCTTT.